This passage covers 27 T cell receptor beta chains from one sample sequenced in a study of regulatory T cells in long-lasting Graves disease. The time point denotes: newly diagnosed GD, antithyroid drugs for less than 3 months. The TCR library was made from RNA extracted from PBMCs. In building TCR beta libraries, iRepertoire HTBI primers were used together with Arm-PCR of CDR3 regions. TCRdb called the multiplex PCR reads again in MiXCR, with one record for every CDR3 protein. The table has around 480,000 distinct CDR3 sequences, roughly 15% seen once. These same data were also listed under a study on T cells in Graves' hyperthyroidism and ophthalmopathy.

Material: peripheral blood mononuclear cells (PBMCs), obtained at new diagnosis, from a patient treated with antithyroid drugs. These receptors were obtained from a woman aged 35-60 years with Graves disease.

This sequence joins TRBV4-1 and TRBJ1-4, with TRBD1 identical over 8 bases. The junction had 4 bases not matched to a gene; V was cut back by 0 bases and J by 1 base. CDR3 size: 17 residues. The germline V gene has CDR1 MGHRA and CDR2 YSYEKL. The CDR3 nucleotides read TGCGCCAGCAGCCAAGAAGGCAGGGGGCGAACTAATGAAAAACTGTTTTTT. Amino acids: CASSQEGRGRTNEKLFF.

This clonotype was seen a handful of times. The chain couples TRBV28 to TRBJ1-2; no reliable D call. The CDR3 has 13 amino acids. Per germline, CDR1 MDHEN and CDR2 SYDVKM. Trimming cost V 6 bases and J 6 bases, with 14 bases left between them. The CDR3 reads CASSQPAVHGYTF. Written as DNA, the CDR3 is TGTGCCAGCAGCCAACCGGCAGTTCATGGCTACACCTTC.

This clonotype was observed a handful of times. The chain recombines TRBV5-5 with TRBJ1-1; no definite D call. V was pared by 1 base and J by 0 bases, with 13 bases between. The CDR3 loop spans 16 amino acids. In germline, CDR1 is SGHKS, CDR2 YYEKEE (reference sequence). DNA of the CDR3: TGTGCCAGCAGCTTGCCCCGAGGACCCATGAACACTGAAGCTTTCTTT. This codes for CASSLPRGPMNTEAFF.

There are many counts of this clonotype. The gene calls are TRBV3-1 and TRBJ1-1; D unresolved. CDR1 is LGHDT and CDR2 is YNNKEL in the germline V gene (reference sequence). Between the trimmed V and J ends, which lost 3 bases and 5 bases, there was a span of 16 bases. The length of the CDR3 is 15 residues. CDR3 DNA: TGTGCCAGCAGCCAGGTCTTGCTAAGTGGGACTGAAGCTTTCTTT. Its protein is CASSQVLLSGTEAFF.

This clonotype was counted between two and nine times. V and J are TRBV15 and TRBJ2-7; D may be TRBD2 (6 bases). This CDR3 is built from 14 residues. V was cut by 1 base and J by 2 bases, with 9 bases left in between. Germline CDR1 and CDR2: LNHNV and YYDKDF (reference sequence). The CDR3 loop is CATSRGGVTYEQYF. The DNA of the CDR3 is TGTGCCACCAGCAGAGGGGGGGTAACCTACGAGCAGTACTTC.

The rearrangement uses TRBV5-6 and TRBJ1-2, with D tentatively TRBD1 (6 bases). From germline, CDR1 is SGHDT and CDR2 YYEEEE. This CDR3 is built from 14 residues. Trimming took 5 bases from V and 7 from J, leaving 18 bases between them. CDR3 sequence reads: CASRLNSGGSGYTF. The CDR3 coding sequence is TGTGCCAGCAGGCTAAATAGCGGGGGCAGTGGCTACACCTTC.

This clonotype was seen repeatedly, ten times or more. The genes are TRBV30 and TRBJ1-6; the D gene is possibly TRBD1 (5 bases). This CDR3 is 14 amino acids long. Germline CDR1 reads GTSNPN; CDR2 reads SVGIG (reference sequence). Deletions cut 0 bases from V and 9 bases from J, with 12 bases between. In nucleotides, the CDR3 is TGTGCCTGGAGTGTAGGCAGGGTGTCTTCACCCCTCCACTTT. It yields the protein CAWSVGRVSSPLHF.

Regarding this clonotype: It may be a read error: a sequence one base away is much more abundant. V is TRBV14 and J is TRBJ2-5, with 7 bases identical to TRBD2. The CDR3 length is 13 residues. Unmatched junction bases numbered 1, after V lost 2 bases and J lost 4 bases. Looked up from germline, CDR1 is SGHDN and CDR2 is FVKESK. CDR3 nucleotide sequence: TGTGCCAGCAGCCAATGGGGGGGAGAGACCCAGTACTTC. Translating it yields CASSQWGGETQYF.

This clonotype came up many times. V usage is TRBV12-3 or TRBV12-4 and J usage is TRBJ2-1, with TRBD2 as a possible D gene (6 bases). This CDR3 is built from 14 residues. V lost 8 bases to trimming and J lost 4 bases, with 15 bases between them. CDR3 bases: TGTGCCAGCGCGGCTAGCGTATTTTACAATGAGCAGTTCTTC. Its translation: CASAASVFYNEQFF.

The CDR3 coding sequence is TGTGCCAGCAGCTTCCCTAGCTTCGATGAGCAGTTCTTC. It is translated as CASSFPSFDEQFF. The chain links TRBV7-9 to TRBJ2-1; possible D gene TRBD2, 5 bases. The CDR3 loop spans 13 amino acids. V was cut by 3 bases and J by 8 bases, with 11 bases left in between. CDR1 SEHNR and CDR2 FQNEAQ come from the germline V gene (reference sequence).

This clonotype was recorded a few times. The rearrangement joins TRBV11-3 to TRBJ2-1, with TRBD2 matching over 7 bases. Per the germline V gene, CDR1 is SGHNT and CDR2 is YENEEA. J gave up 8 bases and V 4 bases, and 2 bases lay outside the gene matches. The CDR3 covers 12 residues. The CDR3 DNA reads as TGTGCCAGCAGCTGGGAGGGGTATGAGCAGTTCTTC. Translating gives CASSWEGYEQFF.

Written as DNA, the CDR3 is TGTGCCAGCAGCCAGCAACTCCTTCCGACAGGGGGCTACGAGCAGTACTTC. It codes for CASSQQLLPTGGYEQYF. The chain has TRBV3-1 and TRBJ2-7; 9 bases are a match to TRBD1. The ends lost 3 bases at V and 3 bases at J; junction bases unmatched: 12. CDR3 length: 17 amino acids. The germline V gene encodes CDR1 LGHDT and CDR2 YNNKEL (reference sequence).

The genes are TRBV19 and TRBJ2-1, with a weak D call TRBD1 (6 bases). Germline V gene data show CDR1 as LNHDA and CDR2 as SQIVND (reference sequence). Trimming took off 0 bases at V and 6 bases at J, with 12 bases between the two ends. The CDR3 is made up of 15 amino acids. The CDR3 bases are TGTGCCAGTAGTATAGATGGGACACGTGGCAATGAGCAGTTCTTC. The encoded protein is CASSIDGTRGNEQFF. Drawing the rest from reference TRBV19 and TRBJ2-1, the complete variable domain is DGGITQSPKYLFRKEGQNVTLSCEQNLNHDAMYWYRQDPGQGLRLIYYSQIVNDFQKGDIAEGYSVSREKKESFPLTVTSAQKNPTAFYLCASSIDGTRGNEQFFGPGTRLTVL.

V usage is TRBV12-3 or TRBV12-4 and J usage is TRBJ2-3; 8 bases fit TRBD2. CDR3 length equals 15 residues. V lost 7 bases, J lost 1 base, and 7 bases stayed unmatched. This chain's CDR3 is CASTAISGGTDTQYF. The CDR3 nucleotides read TGTGCCAGCACCGCCATTAGCGGGGGCACAGATACGCAGTATTTT.

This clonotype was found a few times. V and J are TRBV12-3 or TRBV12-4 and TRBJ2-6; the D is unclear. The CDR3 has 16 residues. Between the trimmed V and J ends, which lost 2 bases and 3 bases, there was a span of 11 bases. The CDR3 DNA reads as TGTGCCAGCAGTTTATCTATGGCCAGTGGGGCCAACGTCCTGACTTTC. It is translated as CASSLSMASGANVLTF.

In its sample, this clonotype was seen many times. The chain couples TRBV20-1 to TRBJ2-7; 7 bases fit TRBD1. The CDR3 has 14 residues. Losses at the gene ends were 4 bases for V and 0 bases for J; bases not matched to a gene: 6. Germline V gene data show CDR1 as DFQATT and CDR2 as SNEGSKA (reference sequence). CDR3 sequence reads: CSAITGDSSYEQYF. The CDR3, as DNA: TGCAGTGCTATCACAGGGGACAGCTCCTACGAGCAGTACTTC.

The CDR3 here is CASSLGTGGPEAFF. CDR3 coding DNA: TGCGCCAGCAGCTTGGGGACAGGGGGACCTGAAGCTTTCTTT. The rearrangement uses TRBV5-1 and TRBJ1-1; TRBD1 agrees at 10 bases. The CDR3 has 14 residues. In germline, CDR1 is SGHRS, CDR2 YFSETQ. The trim removed 0 bases at V and 6 bases at J, leaving 2 bases unmatched.

The CDR3: CASSTPPNEQFF. In nucleotides, the CDR3 is TGTGCCAGCAGCACTCCCCCCAATGAGCAGTTCTTC. The rearrangement links TRBV9 to TRBJ2-1; D is ambiguous. Trimming pared 4 bases from V and 6 bases from J, leaving 8 bases between. Germline lookup yields CDR1 SGDLS and CDR2 YYNGEE. The CDR3 is 12 amino acids.

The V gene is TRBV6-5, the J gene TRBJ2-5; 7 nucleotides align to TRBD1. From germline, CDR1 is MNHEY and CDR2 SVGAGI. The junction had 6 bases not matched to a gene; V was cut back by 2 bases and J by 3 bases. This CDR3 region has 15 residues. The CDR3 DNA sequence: TGTGCCAGCAGTTACGGTCAGGGGGTCAAAGAGACCCAGTACTTC. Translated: CASSYGQGVKETQYF.

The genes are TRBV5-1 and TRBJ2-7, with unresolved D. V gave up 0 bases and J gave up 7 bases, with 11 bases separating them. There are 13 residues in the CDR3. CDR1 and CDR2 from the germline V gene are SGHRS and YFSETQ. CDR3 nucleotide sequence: TGCGCCAGCAGCTTGGTCGGGCGGTCTGAGCAGTACTTC. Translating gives CASSLVGRSEQYF. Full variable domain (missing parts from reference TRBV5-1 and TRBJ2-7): KAGVTQTPRYLIKTRGQQVTLSCSPISGHRSVSWYQQTPGQGLQFLFEYFSETQRNKGNFPGRFSGRQFSNSRSEMNVSTLELGDSALYLCASSLVGRSEQYFGPGTRLTVT.

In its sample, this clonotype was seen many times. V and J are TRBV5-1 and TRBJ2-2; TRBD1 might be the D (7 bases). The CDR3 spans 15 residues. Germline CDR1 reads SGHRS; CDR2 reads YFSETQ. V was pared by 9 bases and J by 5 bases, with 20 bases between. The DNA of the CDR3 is TGCGCCACCAGAAGGTCCAGGGGGGAAACCGGGGAGCTGTTTTTT. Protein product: CATRRSRGETGELFF.

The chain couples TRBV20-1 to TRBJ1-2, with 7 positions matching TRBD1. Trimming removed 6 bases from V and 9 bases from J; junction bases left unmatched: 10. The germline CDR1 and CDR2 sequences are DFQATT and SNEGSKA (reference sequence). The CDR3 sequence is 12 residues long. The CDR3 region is CSALLQGGSYTF. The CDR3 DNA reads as TGCAGTGCCCTCCTGCAGGGGGGTAGCTACACCTTC.

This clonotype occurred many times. DNA of the CDR3: TGTGCCAGCAGTTTCCCCTCCAGTGGGGGGGGGCCCAACAATGAGCAGTTCTTC. Protein sequence: CASSFPSSGGGPNNEQFF. The V gene is TRBV28, the J gene TRBJ2-1, with a tentative D call TRBD2 (7 bases). The CDR3 length is 18 residues. CDR1 and CDR2 from the germline V gene are MDHEN and SYDVKM. Deletions cut 3 bases from V and 5 bases from J, with 23 bases between. Together with reference TRBV28 and TRBJ2-1, the CDR3 gives the full variable domain: DVKVTQSSRYLVKRTGEKVFLECVQDMDHENMFWYRQDPGLGLRLIYFSYDVKMKEKGDIPEGYSVSREKKERFSLILESASTNQTSMYLCASSFPSSGGGPNNEQFFGPGTRLTVL.

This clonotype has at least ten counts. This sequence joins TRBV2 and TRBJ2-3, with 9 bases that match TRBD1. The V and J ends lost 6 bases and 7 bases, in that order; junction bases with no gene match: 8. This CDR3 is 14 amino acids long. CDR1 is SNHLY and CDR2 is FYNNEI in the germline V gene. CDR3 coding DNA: TGTGCCAGCAGCGGACAGGGGCCATCCCATACGCAGTATTTT. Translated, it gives CASSGQGPSHTQYF.

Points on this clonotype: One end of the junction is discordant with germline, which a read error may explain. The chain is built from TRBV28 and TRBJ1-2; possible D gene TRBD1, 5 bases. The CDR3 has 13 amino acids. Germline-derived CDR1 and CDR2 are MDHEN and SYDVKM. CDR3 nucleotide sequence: TGTGTCAGCAGCCCCGGGACTTATTATGGCTACACCTTC. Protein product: CVSSPGTYYGYTF.

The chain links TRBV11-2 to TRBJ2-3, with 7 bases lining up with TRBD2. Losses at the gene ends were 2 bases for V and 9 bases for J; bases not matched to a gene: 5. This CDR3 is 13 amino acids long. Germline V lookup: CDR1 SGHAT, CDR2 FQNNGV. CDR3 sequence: CASSLITGGTQYF. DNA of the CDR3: TGTGCCAGCAGCTTAATCACCGGGGGGACGCAGTATTTT.

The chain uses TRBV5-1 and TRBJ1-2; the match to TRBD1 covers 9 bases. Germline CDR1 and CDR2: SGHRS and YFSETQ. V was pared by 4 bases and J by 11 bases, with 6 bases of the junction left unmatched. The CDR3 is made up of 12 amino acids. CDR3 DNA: TGCGCCAGCAGCCCAGGGACAGGGATGTACACCTTC. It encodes CASSPGTGMYTF.